This T cell receptor beta chain was identified during a study of control samples from healthy donors and cancer patients. The CDR3 length is 15 residues. Germline lookup yields CDR1 SNHLY and CDR2 FYNNEI. Libraries were prepared by immunoSEQ multiplex PCR; TCRdb keeps only in-frame clonotypes and omits some of them. The repertoire holds 65,000 to 75,000 clones, more than 85% seen once, with over 3.5% in the top ten. On this clone itself: A junction end diverges from the germline sequence, so it may reflect a read error.

The source of this sequence is a woman between 50 and 59 years old in good health. The chain is built from TRBV2 and TRBJ2-1, with 7 nucleotides matching TRBD2. Sequenced material: blood. The CDR3: CASSERTRSINGQFF. The CDR3 region has the DNA TGTGCCAGCAGTGAGCGGACTAGGAGCATCAATGGGCAGTTCTTC. Supplemented by reference TRBV2 and TRBJ2-1, the full variable domain reads EPEVTQTPSHQVTQMGQEVILRCVPISNHLYFYWYRQILGQKVEFLVSFYNNEISEKSEIFDDQFSVERPDGSNFTLKIRSTKLEDSAMYFCASSERTRSINGQFFGPGTRLTVL.